Listed here are 28 T cell receptor beta chains from one sample, sequenced in a study of cytomegalovirus exposure and HLA in healthy donors. Data came from immunoSEQ multiplex PCR; TCRdb stores just in-frame clones and leaves some out. The repertoire holds tens of thousands of clones, with nearly 98% as singletons. Sequencing input: PBMCs. All receptors come from a young woman in good health and CMV-seropositive.

The chain joins TRBV14 to TRBJ2-7, with D uncertain. V lost 4 bases and J 0 bases, leaving 13 bases between the germline ends. Germline lookup yields CDR1 SGHDN and CDR2 FVKESK. The CDR3 is 15 residues long. In DNA, the CDR3 is TGTGCCAGCAGCCGTACCGGGTTAGACTCCTACGAGCAGTACTTC. Translated, it gives CASSRTGLDSYEQYF. The complete variable domain, with remaining parts taken from reference TRBV14 and TRBJ2-7, reads EAGVTQFPSHSVIEKGQTVTLRCDPISGHDNLYWYRRVMGKEIKFLLHFVKESKQDESGMPNNRFLAERTGGTYSTLKVQPAELEDSGVYFCASSRTGLDSYEQYFGPGTRLTVT.

The genes are TRBV11-2 and TRBJ2-7, with D maybe TRBD2 (5 bases). The CDR3 consists of 16 residues. V was trimmed by 0 bases and J by 5 bases, leaving 17 bases between them. The V gene's germline CDR1 is SGHAT and CDR2 FQNNGV. The CDR3 sequence: CASSLEVFGSGNEQYF. The CDR3, as DNA: TGTGCCAGCAGCTTAGAAGTTTTTGGATCGGGGAACGAGCAGTACTTC.

V and J are TRBV2 and TRBJ2-4; no firm D call. Germline V gives CDR1 SNHLY, CDR2 FYNNEI. With 4 bases removed from V and 0 bases from J, the gap between germline ends came to 10 bases. There are 15 residues in the CDR3. In DNA form, the CDR3 reads TGTGCCAGCAGTGCAATGATACTAGCCAAAAACATTCAGTACTTC. This encodes CASSAMILAKNIQYF.

The V gene is TRBV6-5, the J gene TRBJ1-1; perhaps TRBD1 as D (5 bases). The V gene lost 2 bases and the J gene lost 6 bases, with 13 bases spanning the gap. The CDR3 length is 14 residues. Germline V gene sequence: CDR1 MNHEY, CDR2 SVGAGI. The CDR3 DNA reads TGTGCCAGCAGTTACAGGGAGGGGACCTCTGAAGCTTTCTTT. It codes for CASSYREGTSEAFF.

The chain uses TRBV4-1 and TRBJ1-5; unclear D gene. Trimming removed 1 base at V and 4 bases at J, with 11 bases between. The CDR3 has 15 residues. In germline, CDR1 is MGHRA, CDR2 YSYEKL. The CDR3 DNA is TGCGCCAGCAGCCAAGTGTGGGCAGTTAATCAGCCCCAGCATTTT. Its protein product is CASSQVWAVNQPQHF.

This rearrangement joins TRBV29-1 to TRBJ1-2; unclear D gene. CDR3 size: 13 residues. V was pared by 4 bases and J by 8 bases, with 17 bases between. Germline V CDR1 and CDR2: SQVTM, ANQGSEA. CDR3: CSVASRFTGGYTF. The CDR3 nucleotides are TGCAGCGTTGCCTCTCGATTTACGGGAGGCTACACCTTC.

The chain links TRBV29-1 to TRBJ2-1; 8 bases map to TRBD2. The CDR3 runs 14 residues. With V trimmed by 7 bases and J by 9 bases, 14 bases remained unmatched. Germline CDR1 and CDR2: SQVTM and ANQGSEA. The CDR3 sequence is CSGQVGSGNGEQFF. In DNA form, the CDR3 reads TGCAGCGGGCAGGTCGGTAGCGGGAACGGTGAGCAGTTCTTC.

The genes are TRBV9 and TRBJ2-1; 9 nucleotides match TRBD2. Germline values: CDR1 SGDLS, CDR2 YYNGEE. After removal of 4 bases from V and 8 bases from J, the junction contained 13 bases not matched to a gene. The CDR3 is made up of 16 amino acids. CDR3 DNA sequence: TGTGCCAGCAGCCTCCGAGGTGGGGCGGGAGGGGATGAGCAGTTCTTC. Translating gives CASSLRGGAGGDEQFF.

This chain connects TRBV6-1 to TRBJ2-7, with 10 bases aligning to TRBD2. The germline V gene has CDR1 MNHNS and CDR2 SASEGT. This CDR3 has 14 amino acids. J lost 3 bases, V lost 6 bases, and 5 bases had no gene match. CDR3 sequence (DNA): TGTGCCAGCAGCCCAGCGGGAGGGGGCTACGAGCAGTACTTC. Translating it yields CASSPAGGGYEQYF.

V gene TRBV19 combines with J gene TRBJ1-2, with a possible D match to TRBD1 (6 bases). The CDR3 length is 12 residues. Germline values: CDR1 LNHDA, CDR2 SQIVND (reference sequence). Between the trimmed V and J ends, which lost 6 bases and 1 base, there was a span of 6 bases. The DNA of the CDR3 is TGTGCCAGTAGAGGGGGTAACTATGGCTACACCTTC. This codes for CASRGGNYGYTF.

CDR3 DNA: TGTGCCAGCAGCTTAAGGCGGGAGGGACAAGAGACCCAGTACTTC. As protein: CASSLRREGQETQYF. The chain links TRBV7-3 to TRBJ2-5, with 9 positions matching TRBD2. Germline V gives CDR1 SGHTA, CDR2 FQGTGA. The CDR3 is made up of 15 amino acids. V was pared by 1 base and J by 2 bases, with 2 bases of the junction left unmatched.

This chain links TRBV9 with TRBJ1-1; D is possibly TRBD1 (6 bases). CDR1 is SGDLS and CDR2 is YYNGEE in the germline V gene. The CDR3 length is 14 residues. V was shortened by 3 bases and J by 6 bases, with 15 bases between the two germline ends. The CDR3 loop reads CASSAGTGWSEAFF. As DNA, the CDR3 is TGTGCCAGCAGCGCGGGTACAGGGTGGTCTGAAGCTTTCTTT.

V usage is TRBV30 and J usage is TRBJ2-7; TRBD2 matches at 11 bases. The CDR3 totals 13 residues. Trimming removed 8 bases from V and 0 bases from J; junction bases left unmatched: 3. CDR1 is GTSNPN and CDR2 is SVGIG in the germline V gene (reference sequence). The CDR3 nucleotides are TGTGCCGGACTAGCGGGTCCCTCCTACGAGCAGTACTTC. Amino acid sequence: CAGLAGPSYEQYF. Combining the CDR3 with reference TRBV30 and TRBJ2-7 gives the whole variable domain SQTIHQWPATLVQPVGSPLSLECTVEGTSNPNLYWYRQAAGRGLQLLFYSVGIGQISSEVPQNLSASRPQDRQFILSSKKLLLSDSGFYLCAGLAGPSYEQYFGPGTRLTVT.

This sequence joins TRBV10-2 and TRBJ2-1; D might be TRBD1 (6 bases). Germline values: CDR1 WSHSY, CDR2 SAAADI. CDR3 length: 16 residues. Trimming cost V 6 bases and J 0 bases, with 15 bases left between them. DNA of the CDR3: TGCGCCAGCAGGCCATTAGTGGACAGCTCCTACAATGAGCAGTTCTTC. It codes for CASRPLVDSSYNEQFF.

The rearrangement links TRBV18 to TRBJ2-3; D is perhaps TRBD2 (6 bases). V was cut by 2 bases and J by 4 bases, with 13 bases left in between. Germline V lookup: CDR1 KGHSH, CDR2 LQKENI. CDR3 length: 15 amino acids. The CDR3 protein is CASSPVNAGPDTQYF. The CDR3 nucleotides read TGTGCCAGCTCACCAGTCAATGCGGGACCAGATACGCAGTATTTT. Full variable domain (remainder filled in from reference TRBV18 and TRBJ2-3): NAGVMQNPRHLVRRRGQEARLRCSPMKGHSHVYWYRQLPEEGLKFMVYLQKENIIDESGMPKERFSAEFPKEGPSILRIQQVVRGDSAAYFCASSPVNAGPDTQYFGPGTRLTVL.

This chain connects TRBV19 to TRBJ2-3; TRBD2 agrees at 11 bases. The CDR3 covers 14 residues. With V trimmed by 6 bases and J by 2 bases, 1 base remained unmatched. From germline, CDR1 is LNHDA and CDR2 SQIVND (reference sequence). CDR3 amino acids: CASRTSGITDTQYF. The DNA for the CDR3 is TGTGCCAGTAGGACTAGCGGGATCACAGATACGCAGTATTTT.

The chain uses TRBV28 and TRBJ1-3; D ambiguous. The CDR3 length is 12 residues. V lost 9 bases and J lost 4, with 10 bases in between. The germline V gene encodes CDR1 MDHEN and CDR2 SYDVKM. The CDR3 loop is CASRSTGNTIYF. As DNA, the CDR3 is TGTGCCAGTAGGAGTACCGGAAACACCATATATTTT. The full variable domain, with the rest looked up from reference TRBV28 and TRBJ1-3, is DVKVTQSSRYLVKRTGEKVFLECVQDMDHENMFWYRQDPGLGLRLIYFSYDVKMKEKGDIPEGYSVSREKKERFSLILESASTNQTSMYLCASRSTGNTIYFGEGSWLTVV.

The genes are TRBV6-1 and TRBJ2-7; 11 bases are shared with TRBD2. Germline lookup yields CDR1 MNHNS and CDR2 SASEGT. V shed 9 bases and J 0 bases; nucleotides not matched to a gene: 7. The CDR3 covers 15 residues. The CDR3 DNA reads TGTGCCAGTATGTCTAGCGGGAGGCCCTCCTACGAGCAGTACTTC. Its translation is CASMSSGRPSYEQYF.

The chain uses TRBV6-5 and TRBJ1-1; D is unclear. This CDR3 contains 16 residues. Per the germline V gene, CDR1 is MNHEY and CDR2 is SVGAGI. V lost 4 bases, J lost 1 base, and 16 bases lay in between. The CDR3 DNA follows: TGTGCCAGCAGTTCGTATCGAGAATTTAAGAACACTGAAGCTTTCTTT. The encoded protein is CASSSYREFKNTEAFF.

The chain recombines TRBV27 with TRBJ2-4, with 7 positions matching TRBD2. The germline V gene encodes CDR1 MNHEY and CDR2 SMNVEV (reference sequence). V shed 3 bases and J 8 bases; nucleotides not matched to a gene: 7. CDR3 length equals 14 residues. The CDR3 protein is CASSFKAGWYIQYF. The DNA of the CDR3 is TGTGCCAGCAGTTTCAAAGCGGGGTGGTACATTCAGTACTTC.

The rearrangement joins TRBV5-6 to TRBJ2-7; possible D gene TRBD2, 6 bases. V lost 5 bases, J lost 2 bases, and 17 bases lay in between. In germline, CDR1 is SGHDT, CDR2 YYEEEE. The CDR3 is 15 residues long. This CDR3 is CASRIWGDGAYEQYF. CDR3 coding DNA: TGTGCCAGCAGGATTTGGGGGGATGGAGCCTACGAGCAGTACTTC.

The chain links TRBV28 to TRBJ2-7, with 8 bases matching TRBD1. From germline, CDR1 is MDHEN and CDR2 SYDVKM. This CDR3 region has 16 residues. V was pared by 5 bases and J by 1 base, with 10 bases of the junction left unmatched. The CDR3 DNA is TGTGCCAGCAGTATTTTAGGACAGGGTACGTCCTACGAGCAGTACTTC. Its translation: CASSILGQGTSYEQYF.

The V and J genes are TRBV6-5 and TRBJ1-5, with D possibly being TRBD1 (5 bases). Trimming removed 0 bases from V and 2 bases from J, with 5 bases in between. CDR1 is MNHEY and CDR2 is SVGAGI in the germline V gene. This CDR3 spans 14 amino acids. The CDR3 bases are TGTGCCAGCAGTTACTCAGGGGGCAATCAGCCCCAGCATTTT. Encoded protein: CASSYSGGNQPQHF.

This chain joins TRBV4-1 and TRBJ1-1; perhaps TRBD1 as D (6 bases). This CDR3 spans 16 amino acids. Germline V CDR1 and CDR2: MGHRA, YSYEKL. The V gene lost 0 bases and the J gene lost 1 base, with 12 bases spanning the gap. The CDR3 DNA reads as TGCGCCAGCAGCCAAGAGGCAGGGGCACCGAACACTGAAGCTTTCTTT. Its translation is CASSQEAGAPNTEAFF.

The chain couples TRBV28 to TRBJ2-3; 10 bases agree with TRBD2. Germline loops: CDR1 MDHEN, CDR2 SYDVKM. The CDR3 has 15 residues. V lost 5 bases to trimming and J lost 0 bases; unmatched junction nucleotides: 2. The CDR3, as DNA: TGTGCCAGCAGTCTAGCGGGGGAGAGCACAGATACGCAGTATTTT. This translates into CASSLAGESTDTQYF. The whole variable domain, filled in from reference TRBV28 and TRBJ2-3, reads DVKVTQSSRYLVKRTGEKVFLECVQDMDHENMFWYRQDPGLGLRLIYFSYDVKMKEKGDIPEGYSVSREKKERFSLILESASTNQTSMYLCASSLAGESTDTQYFGPGTRLTVL.

The chain uses TRBV11-3 and TRBJ2-1; 8 bases agree with TRBD2. Germline V gives CDR1 SGHNT, CDR2 YENEEA. CDR3 size: 16 residues. With V trimmed by 4 bases and J by 7 bases, 12 bases remained unmatched. CDR3 region: CASSWHSGIGGNEQFF. The CDR3 DNA sequence: TGTGCCAGCAGCTGGCATAGCGGGATCGGTGGGAATGAGCAGTTCTTC.

The chain uses TRBV5-5 and TRBJ1-1; the match to TRBD1 covers 8 bases. This CDR3 contains 13 residues. V dropped 4 bases and J dropped 3; count of bases not matched to a gene: 2. CDR1 is SGHKS and CDR2 is YYEKEE in the germline V gene (reference sequence). The DNA for the CDR3 is TGTGCCAGCAGCCAGGACAGGGACACTGAAGCTTTCTTT. It is translated as CASSQDRDTEAFF.

V usage is TRBV28 and J usage is TRBJ1-1; maybe TRBD1 (5 bases). Trimming took off 0 bases at V and 1 base at J, with 15 bases between the two ends. The CDR3 extends over 17 amino acids. Germline V lookup: CDR1 MDHEN, CDR2 SYDVKM. The CDR3 region is CASSLWGVRRGNTEAFF. CDR3 coding DNA: TGTGCCAGCAGTTTATGGGGGGTAAGGAGGGGGAACACTGAAGCTTTCTTT.